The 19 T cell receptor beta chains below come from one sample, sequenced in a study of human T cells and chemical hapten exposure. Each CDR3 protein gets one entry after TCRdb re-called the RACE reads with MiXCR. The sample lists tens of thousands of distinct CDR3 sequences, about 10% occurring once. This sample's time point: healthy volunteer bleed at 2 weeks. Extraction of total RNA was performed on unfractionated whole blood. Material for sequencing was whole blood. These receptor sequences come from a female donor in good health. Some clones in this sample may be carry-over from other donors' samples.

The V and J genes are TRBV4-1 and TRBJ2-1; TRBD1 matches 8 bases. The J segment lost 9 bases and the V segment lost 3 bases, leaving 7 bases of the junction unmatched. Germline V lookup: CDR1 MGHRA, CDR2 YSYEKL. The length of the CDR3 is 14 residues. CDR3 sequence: CASSQVQGDGEQFF. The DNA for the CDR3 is TGCGCCAGCAGCCAGGTACAGGGGGACGGTGAGCAGTTCTTC.

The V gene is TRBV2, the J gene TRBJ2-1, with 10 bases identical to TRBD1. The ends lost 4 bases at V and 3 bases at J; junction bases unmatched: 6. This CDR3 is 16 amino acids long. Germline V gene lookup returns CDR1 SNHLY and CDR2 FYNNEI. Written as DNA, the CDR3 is TGTGCCAGCAGTGGGGGGGACAGGGGATACTACAATGAGCAGTTCTTC. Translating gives CASSGGDRGYYNEQFF.

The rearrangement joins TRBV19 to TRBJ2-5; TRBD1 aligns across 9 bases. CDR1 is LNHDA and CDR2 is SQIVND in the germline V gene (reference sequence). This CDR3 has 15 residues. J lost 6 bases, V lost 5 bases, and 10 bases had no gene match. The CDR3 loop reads CASSPWTGEMQTQYF. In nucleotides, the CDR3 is TGTGCCAGTAGTCCATGGACAGGGGAAATGCAGACCCAGTACTTC.

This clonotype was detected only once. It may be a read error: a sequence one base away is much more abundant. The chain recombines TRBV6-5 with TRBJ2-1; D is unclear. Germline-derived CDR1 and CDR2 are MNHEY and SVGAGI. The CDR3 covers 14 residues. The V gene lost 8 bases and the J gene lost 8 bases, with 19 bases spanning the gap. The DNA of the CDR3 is TGTGCCAGCGGTAAAGACAAAGCTGCGCATGAGCAGTTCTTC. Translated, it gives CASGKDKAAHEQFF.

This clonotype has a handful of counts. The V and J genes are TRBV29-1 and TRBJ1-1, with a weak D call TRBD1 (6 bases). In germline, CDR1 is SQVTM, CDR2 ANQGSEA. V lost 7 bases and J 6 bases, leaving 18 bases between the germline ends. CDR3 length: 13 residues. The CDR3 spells CSAEGGLEPEAFF. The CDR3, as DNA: TGCAGCGCTGAGGGGGGACTTGAGCCTGAAGCTTTCTTT. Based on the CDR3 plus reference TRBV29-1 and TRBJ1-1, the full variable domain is SAVISQKPSRDICQRGTSLTIQCQVDSQVTMMFWYRQQPGQSLTLIATANQGSEATYESGFVIDKFPISRPNLTFSTLTVSNMSPEDSSIYLCSAEGGLEPEAFFGQGTRLTVV.

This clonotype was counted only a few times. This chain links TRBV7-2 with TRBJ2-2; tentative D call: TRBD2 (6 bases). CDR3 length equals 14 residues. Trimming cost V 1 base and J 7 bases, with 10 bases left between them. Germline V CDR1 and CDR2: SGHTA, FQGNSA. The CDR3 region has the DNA TGTGCCAGCAGCTTAGGTAGCGGAATCGGGGAGCTGTTTTTT. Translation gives CASSLGSGIGELFF.

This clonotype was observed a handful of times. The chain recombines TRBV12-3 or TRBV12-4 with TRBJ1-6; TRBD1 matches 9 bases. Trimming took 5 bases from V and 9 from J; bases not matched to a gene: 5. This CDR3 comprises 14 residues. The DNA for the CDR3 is TGTGCCAGCAGTCCGACAGGGGGGGGTTCACCCCTCCACTTT. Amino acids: CASSPTGGGSPLHF.

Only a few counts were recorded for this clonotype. Here the CDR3 reads CASSQVKWGMNTEAFF. CDR3 nucleotides: TGTGCCAGCAGCCAAGTAAAGTGGGGGATGAACACTGAAGCTTTCTTT. The chain has TRBV14 and TRBJ1-1, with a tentative D call TRBD1 (5 bases). The length of the CDR3 is 16 residues. Trimming cost V 1 base and J 0 bases, with 12 bases left between them. Germline CDR1 reads SGHDN; CDR2 reads FVKESK.

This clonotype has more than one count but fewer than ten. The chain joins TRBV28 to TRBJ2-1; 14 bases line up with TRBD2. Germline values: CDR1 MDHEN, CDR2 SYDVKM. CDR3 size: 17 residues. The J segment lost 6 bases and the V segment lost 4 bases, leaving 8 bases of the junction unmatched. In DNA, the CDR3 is TGTGCCAGCAGTTCCCGACTAGCGGGAGGGCGGCTCAATGAGCAGTTCTTC. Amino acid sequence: CASSSRLAGGRLNEQFF.

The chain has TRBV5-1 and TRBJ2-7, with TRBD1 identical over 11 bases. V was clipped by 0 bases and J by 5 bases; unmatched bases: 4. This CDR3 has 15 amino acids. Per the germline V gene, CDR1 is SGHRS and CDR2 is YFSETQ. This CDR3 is CASSLAGTGGHEQYF. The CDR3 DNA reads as TGCGCCAGCAGCTTGGCCGGGACAGGGGGTCACGAGCAGTACTTC. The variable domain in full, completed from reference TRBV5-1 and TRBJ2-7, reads KAGVTQTPRYLIKTRGQQVTLSCSPISGHRSVSWYQQTPGQGLQFLFEYFSETQRNKGNFPGRFSGRQFSNSRSEMNVSTLELGDSALYLCASSLAGTGGHEQYFGPGTRLTVT.

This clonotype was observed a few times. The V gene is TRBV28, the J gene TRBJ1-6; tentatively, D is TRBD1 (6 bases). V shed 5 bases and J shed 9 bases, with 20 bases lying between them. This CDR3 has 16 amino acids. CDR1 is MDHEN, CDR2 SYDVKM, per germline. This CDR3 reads CASSQMSGEGPSPLHF. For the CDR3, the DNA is TGTGCCAGCAGTCAAATGTCAGGGGAGGGTCCTTCACCCCTCCACTTT.

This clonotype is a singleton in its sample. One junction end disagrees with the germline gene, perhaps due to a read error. The CDR3 spells CTSSQGQTHTDTQYF. Here the CDR3 DNA reads TGCACCAGCAGTCAGGGACAAACCCACACAGATACGCAGTATTTT. This chain links TRBV23-1 with TRBJ2-3, with a weak D call TRBD1 (6 bases). TRBV23-1 is given ORF status, its function remaining uncertain. The CDR3 has 15 residues.

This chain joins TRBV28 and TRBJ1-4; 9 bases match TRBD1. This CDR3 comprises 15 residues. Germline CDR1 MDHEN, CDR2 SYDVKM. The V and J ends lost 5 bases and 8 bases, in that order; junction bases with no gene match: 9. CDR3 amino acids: CASSPSTGGREKLFF. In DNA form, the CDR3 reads TGTGCCAGCAGTCCGTCGACAGGGGGAAGAGAAAAACTGTTTTTT. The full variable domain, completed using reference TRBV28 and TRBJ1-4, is DVKVTQSSRYLVKRTGEKVFLECVQDMDHENMFWYRQDPGLGLRLIYFSYDVKMKEKGDIPEGYSVSREKKERFSLILESASTNQTSMYLCASSPSTGGREKLFFGSGTQLSVL.

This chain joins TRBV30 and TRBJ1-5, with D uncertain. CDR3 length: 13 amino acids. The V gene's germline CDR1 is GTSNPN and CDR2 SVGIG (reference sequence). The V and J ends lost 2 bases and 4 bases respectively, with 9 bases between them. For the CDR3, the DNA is TGTGCCTGGAGTCCCTACAGAAATCAGCCCCAGCATTTT. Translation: CAWSPYRNQPQHF.

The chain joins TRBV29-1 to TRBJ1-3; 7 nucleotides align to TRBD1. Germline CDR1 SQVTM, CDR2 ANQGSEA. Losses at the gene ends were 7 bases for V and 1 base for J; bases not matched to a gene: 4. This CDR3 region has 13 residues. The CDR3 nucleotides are TGCAGCGCCAGACAGGGATCTGGAAACACCATATATTTT. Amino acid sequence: CSARQGSGNTIYF. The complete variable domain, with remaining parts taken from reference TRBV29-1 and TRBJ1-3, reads SAVISQKPSRDICQRGTSLTIQCQVDSQVTMMFWYRQQPGQSLTLIATANQGSEATYESGFVIDKFPISRPNLTFSTLTVSNMSPEDSSIYLCSARQGSGNTIYFGEGSWLTVV.

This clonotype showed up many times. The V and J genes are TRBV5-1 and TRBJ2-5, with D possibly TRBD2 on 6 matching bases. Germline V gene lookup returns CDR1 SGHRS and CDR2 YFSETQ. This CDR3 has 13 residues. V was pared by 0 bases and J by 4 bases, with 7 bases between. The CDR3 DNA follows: TGCGCCAGCAGCTTGGTGGAGGGAGAGACCCAGTACTTC. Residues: CASSLVEGETQYF.

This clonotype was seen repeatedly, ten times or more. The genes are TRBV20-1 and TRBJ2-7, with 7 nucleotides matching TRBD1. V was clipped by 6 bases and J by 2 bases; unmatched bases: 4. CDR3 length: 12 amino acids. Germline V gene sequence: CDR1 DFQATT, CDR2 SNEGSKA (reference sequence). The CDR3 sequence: CSARQGTYEQYF. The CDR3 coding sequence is TGCAGTGCCCGACAGGGTACCTACGAGCAGTACTTC.

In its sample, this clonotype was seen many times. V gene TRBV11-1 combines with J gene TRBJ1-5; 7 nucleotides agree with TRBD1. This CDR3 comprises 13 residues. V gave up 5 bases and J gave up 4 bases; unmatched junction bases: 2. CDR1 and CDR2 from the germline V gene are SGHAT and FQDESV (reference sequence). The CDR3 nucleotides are TGTGCCAGCAGCCTGGACAGGAATCAGCCCCAGCATTTT. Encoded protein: CASSLDRNQPQHF.

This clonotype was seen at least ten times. The CDR3 here is CASSEVLTTDTQYF. The CDR3 DNA sequence: TGTGCCAGCAGTGAAGTCCTGACGACAGATACGCAGTATTTT. The V call is TRBV6-1, the J call TRBJ2-3, with D unresolved. V was pared by 1 base and J by 3 bases, with 8 bases between. The CDR3 runs 14 residues. CDR1 MNHNS and CDR2 SASEGT come from the germline V gene.